The clone carrying this T cell receptor (beta chain) was seen ten or more times. Its antigen remains unknown. This record belongs to a study of blood T cells in healthy people across ages. General observations from the study: It was not possible, with unsorted PBMCs, to conclusively compare naive and antigen-experienced cells.

PBMCs numbering at least 6.5 million were isolated per sample. A minimum of 5 micrograms of total RNA was extracted per sample. Next came a second PCR, run for about 6 to 11 cycles, which used a sample-barcoded 5' primer along with a J-beta primer mix. Via MiXCR, TCRdb re-called the 5' RACE reads, giving one row per CDR3 protein. The data contain 1,500,000 or so distinct CDR3 sequences, approximately 42% of them singletons. This CDR3 region has 16 residues. Trimming pared 0 bases from V and 5 bases from J, leaving 17 bases between. Germline V gene sequence: CDR1 SGHRS, CDR2 YFSETQ. The rearrangement joins TRBV5-1 to TRBJ1-2, with a weak D call TRBD1 (5 bases). This clonotype was sampled from a woman in her late teens or twenties in good health. The sample consisted of blood. Written as DNA, the CDR3 is TGCGCCAGCAGCTTGGCCCTTGCAGGGCCACTGTATGGCTACACCTTC. Protein product: CASSLALAGPLYGYTF.